Presented here are 11 T cell receptor beta chains from one specimen sequenced in a study of blood T cell repertoires in COVID-19 (dated by TCRdb to 2019 to 2021). Library generation was performed with the immunoSEQ multiplex PCR assay. TCRdb re-hosts the immuneACCESS table, in-frame sequences only. Its copies lack some clones; in the studies checked, an unresolved V gene accounts for under half of them, and the cause for the rest is not known. Here the sample has roughly 260,000 clones; 91% occur a single time. Clones ranked in the top ten supply approximately 2.5% of the sample. Input material: peripheral blood. The receptors originated from a person in their late teens or twenties with COVID-19, enrolled during active disease.

The V gene is TRBV9, the J gene TRBJ1-6; D remains ambiguous. The CDR3 sequence is 16 residues long. The germline CDR1 and CDR2 sequences are SGDLS and YYNGEE. V gave up 0 bases and J gave up 9 bases, with 16 bases separating them. CDR3 DNA sequence: TGTGCCAGCAGCGTAGAGGCAGGCGCTAATACTTCACCCCTCCACTTT. It translates to CASSVEAGANTSPLHF.

This chain uses TRBV11-2 with TRBJ2-2; TRBD2 matches at 9 bases. J gave up 5 bases and V 3 bases, and 7 bases lay outside the gene matches. Germline CDR1 SGHAT, CDR2 FQNNGV. The CDR3 is 16 residues long. The CDR3 nucleotides read TGTGCCAGCAGCTTTCCTGTAGCGGGAGCAACCGGGGAGCTGTTTTTT. Its translation is CASSFPVAGATGELFF. Looking up the rest from reference TRBV11-2 and TRBJ2-2 gives the full variable domain: EAGVAQSPRYKIIEKRQSVAFWCNPISGHATLYWYQQILGQGPKLLIQFQNNGVVDDSQLPKDRFSAERLKGVDSTLKIQPAKLEDSAVYLCASSFPVAGATGELFFGEGSRLTVL.

The chain is built from TRBV10-3 and TRBJ2-1; the D gene is possibly TRBD1 (6 bases). Per the germline V gene, CDR1 is ENHRY and CDR2 is SYGVKD. This CDR3 has 15 residues. Between the trimmed V and J ends, which lost 10 bases and 7 bases, there was a span of 23 bases. The CDR3 DNA is TGTGCCAGCTTGCCTAGGGGGAGAAGGGAGAATGAGCAGTTCTTC. Its protein is CASLPRGRRENEQFF.

The chain carries TRBV6-6 and TRBJ1-4; D gene uncertain. The V end lost 2 bases, the J end lost 0 bases, and 7 bases lay between the germline ends. The CDR3 covers 15 residues. CDR1 is MNHNY, CDR2 SVGAGI, per germline (reference sequence). CDR3 region: CASSYGVATNEKLFF. The DNA for the CDR3 is TGTGCCAGCAGTTACGGAGTTGCAACTAATGAAAAACTGTTTTTT.

A remark on this clone: Mismatch with germline at one junction end may stem from a read error. The rearrangement uses TRBV3-1 (or the pseudogene TRBV3-2) and TRBJ2-1, with TRBD2 matching over 8 bases. The CDR3 consists of 15 residues. Germline assignment: CDR1 LGHDT and CDR2 YNNKEL (reference sequence). CDR3 sequence reads: CASSQAGAAYNEQFF. As DNA, the CDR3 is TGTGCCAGCAGTCAAGCGGGAGCAGCCTACAATGAGCAGTTCTTC.

V gene TRBV30 combines with J gene TRBJ1-6, with TRBD1 matching 7 bases. The CDR3 is made up of 15 amino acids. From germline, CDR1 is GTSNPN and CDR2 SVGIG (reference sequence). V lost 3 bases to trimming and J lost 4 bases; unmatched junction nucleotides: 6. Here the CDR3 reads CAWRGRDRYNSPLHF. The CDR3 DNA sequence: TGTGCCTGGAGGGGGCGGGACAGATATAATTCACCCCTCCACTTT.

This clone has more than one count but fewer than ten. The genes are TRBV18 and TRBJ2-6; 10 nucleotides align to TRBD1. V shed 5 bases, J shed 0 bases, and the junction held 4 bases outside the gene matches. Per germline, CDR1 KGHSH and CDR2 LQKENI. The CDR3 loop spans 17 amino acids. DNA of the CDR3: TGTGCCAGCTCATCGGGACAGGGGAACTCTGGGGCCAACGTCCTGACTTTC. Its translation is CASSSGQGNSGANVLTF.

The rearrangement links TRBV7-9 to TRBJ2-1; D call uncertain. This CDR3 is built from 12 residues. With 4 bases removed from V and 9 bases from J, the gap between germline ends came to 10 bases. The germline V gene encodes CDR1 SEHNR and CDR2 FQNEAQ (reference sequence). CDR3 coding DNA: TGTGCCAGCAGCTCGATCTCCGGTGAGCAGTTCTTC. As protein: CASSSISGEQFF.

This chain links TRBV3-1 (or the pseudogene TRBV3-2) with TRBJ1-1; a weak D match, TRBD1 (5 bases). The CDR3 runs to 15 residues. V was pared by 4 bases and J by 10 bases, with 22 bases between. Per germline, CDR1 LGHDT and CDR2 YNNKEL (reference sequence). CDR3 region: CASSPLWDPGSGAFF. The DNA for the CDR3 is TGTGCCAGCAGCCCACTTTGGGACCCTGGTAGCGGAGCTTTCTTT.

The J gene is TRBJ2-2, the V gene TRBV28, with a tentative D call TRBD2 (6 bases). V shed 7 bases and J shed 4 bases, with 13 bases lying between them. Looked up from germline, CDR1 is MDHEN and CDR2 is SYDVKM. The CDR3 has 14 residues. CDR3 nucleotide sequence: TGTGCCAGCAAGGAGGGAGTTCTCACCGGGGAGCTGTTTTTT. Protein sequence: CASKEGVLTGELFF.

The chain has TRBV5-1 and TRBJ2-1, with 7 bases that match TRBD2. V was clipped by 0 bases and J by 7 bases; unmatched bases: 4. The germline gives CDR1 SGHRS, CDR2 YFSETQ. The CDR3 length is 14 residues. DNA for the CDR3: TGCGCCAGCAGCTTGGTTGGGGGGGTGAATGAGCAGTTCTTC. This translates into CASSLVGGVNEQFF.